This T cell receptor (beta chain) originates from a study of spatial heterogeneity in lung cancer. The wider study: Untreated early-stage non-small cell lung cancer patients, roughly 75 in total, were the donors.

From germline, CDR1 is MNHEY and CDR2 SVGAGI. V lost 1 base, J lost 2 bases, and 3 bases stayed unmatched. The CDR3 length is 16 residues. Time point here: blood at routine non-recurrence follow-up after resection. A single record per CDR3 protein comes from TCRdb applying MiXCR to the 5' RACE reads. Of about 27,000 distinct CDR3 sequences listed, 5.4% were seen once; the top ten hold around 24%. The sequence came from a female donor with early-stage non-small cell lung cancer. The starting material was PBMCs, obtained at follow-up. This chain joins TRBV6-5 and TRBJ2-3; 10 bases line up with TRBD2. This chain's CDR3 is CASSYFSGGTTDTQYF. The CDR3 nucleotides read TGTGCCAGCAGTTACTTTAGCGGGGGGACCACAGATACGCAGTATTTT.